This TCR beta chain comes out of a study of cytomegalovirus exposure and HLA in healthy donors. The overall study: Prior work identified some 120 million unique TCR beta sequences in roughly 180 million T cells.

The PCR was carried out with 60 Vbeta primers and 13 Jbeta primers. Assay used: immunoSEQ multiplex PCR; TCRdb lists only in-frame clones, some missing. Of more than 100,000 clones in the sample, 63% were seen once. Study observations and caveats: TRBV6-2, TRBV6-3 and other indistinguishable V segments were excluded. Presence/absence analysis assumed near-uniform sequencing depth across donors.

The CDR3 sequence is 18 residues long. The junction had 13 bases not matched to a gene; V was cut back by 7 bases and J by 4 bases. Per germline, CDR1 MNHEY and CDR2 SMNVEV (reference sequence). This clone was observed a handful of times. Its specificity is not known. This sequence originates from a man between 35 and 55 years old in good health and CMV-seropositive. The chain couples TRBV27 to TRBJ2-3; 14 bases are a match to TRBD2. The specimen was PBMCs. DNA of the CDR3: TGTGCCAGCACCTCTGGGACTAGCGGGAGTGGAGGAGCAGATACGCAGTATTTT. Protein product: CASTSGTSGSGGADTQYF.